This T cell receptor beta chain emerged from a study of T cell responses to AZD1222 COVID-19 vaccine. Study summary: Pooled samples include second doses given at about 4 or 12 weeks.

CDR1 and CDR2 (germline): SGHVS, FQNEAQ. The CDR3 sequence is 18 residues long. V was clipped by 3 bases and J by 2 bases, with 17 bases between them. Assay: immunoSEQ multiplex PCR; the TCRdb copy retains only in-frame clones and omits some. The sample has about 120,000 clones, around 91% seen once. Whole-study findings and limits: The study found vaccine-associated CD4 TCRs spanning spike, dominant at 160-218 and 743-854. Sampling that yielded the repertoires occurred only after the peak T cell response.

As for this clone: Its specificity is unknown.

Sequenced here: peripheral blood, sampled on day 0 of AZD1222 vaccination. The receptor's source is an adult in good health. The genes are TRBV7-8 and TRBJ2-6, with D perhaps TRBD1 (5 bases). This CDR3 is CASSFSTVGLTGANVLTF. In nucleotides, the CDR3 is TGTGCCAGCAGCTTTTCGACAGTGGGGTTAACTGGGGCCAACGTCCTGACTTTC.